This T cell receptor (beta chain) is drawn from a study of blood T cells in healthy people across ages. Study-wide points: Aged donors had fewer naive CD4+ cells and lower diversity than long-lived donors.

Details on this clonotype: Its antigen is undetermined.

The use of a sample-barcoded 5' primer and a J-beta primer mix characterized a second PCR of 7 to 11 cycles. In TCRdb, the 5' RACE reads were re-called with MiXCR into one record per CDR3 protein. The sample has 1,300,000 or so distinct CDR3 sequences, approximately 63% seen once; the top ten hold roughly 7%. This clonotype was sampled from a man aged 18 to 29 in good health. The sample was blood.

The CDR3, as DNA: TGTGCCACCAGCAGAGATCGCCTAGCGGGAGATGAGCAGTACTTC. The encoded protein is CATSRDRLAGDEQYF. The chain couples TRBV15 to TRBJ2-4; TRBD2 aligns across 10 bases. Per germline, CDR1 LNHNV and CDR2 YYDKDF (reference sequence). V trimming: 0 bases; J trimming: 13 bases; junction bases outside the gene matches: 9. This CDR3 has 15 amino acids.